A selection of T cell receptor beta chains follows, all from one sample in a study of T cell repertoires in cytomegalovirus infection. Each CDR3 protein is one row after TCRdb ran MiXCR on the reads. The sample contains some 180,000 distinct CDR3 sequences, about 18% of which appear only once. Material: CD8+ T cells from PBMCs. The receptors stem from a human donor in good health (CMV status not recorded). Some clones in this sample may be carry-over from other donors' samples. CDR3s include the opening cysteine and the closing phenylalanine or tryptophan. A D gene is named only where the DNA matches it firmly. A row's size may be missing; if present it is once, few, many or a size class.

>NA|few|TRBJ2-1|TRBV6-5
CASSYRDDYNEQFF
TGTGCCAGCAGTTACCGGGACGACTACAATGAGCAGTTCTTC
>NA|NA|TRBJ1-6|TRBV12-3/TRBV12-4
CASSFDRLNSPLHF
TGTGCCAGCAGTTTTGACAGGCTAAATTCACCCCTCCACTTT
>NA|NA|TRBJ2-1|TRBV4-3
CASSREWSSYNEQFF
TGCGCCAGCAGCCGGGAGTGGAGCTCCTACAATGAGCAGTTCTTC
>TRBD2|NA|TRBJ2-1|TRBV7-8
CASSLGLAGVNEQFF
TGTGCCAGCAGCCTGGGACTAGCGGGGGTGAATGAGCAGTTCTTC
>NA|few|TRBJ1-5|TRBV28
CASSFGGTNQPQHF
TGTGCCAGCAGTTTCGGGGGAACGAATCAGCCCCAGCATTTT
>NA|NA|TRBJ1-3|TRBV4-1
CASSQESGSGNTIYF
TGTGCCAGCAGCCAAGAATCCGGGTCCGGAAACACCATATATTTT
>NA|few|TRBJ2-5|TRBV7-6
CASRNRERETQYF
TGTGCCAGCAGAAACCGGGAGCGCGAGACCCAGTACTTC
>NA|few|TRBJ2-5|TRBV12-3/TRBV12-4
CASRARRGPRETQYF
TGTGCCAGCAGGGCCAGACGGGGACCCCGGGAGACCCAGTACTTC
>NA|NA|TRBJ2-7|TRBV9
CASSVGSSQYEQYF
TGTGCCAGCAGCGTAGGGTCCAGCCAATACGAGCAGTACTTC
>NA|NA|TRBJ2-1|TRBV12-3/TRBV12-4
CASSLVGRWGYNEQFF
TGTGCCAGCAGTTTAGTAGGGCGGTGGGGCTACAATGAGCAGTTCTTC
>TRBD1|few|TRBJ2-5|TRBV5-6
CASSPPTGEETQYF
TGTGCCAGCAGCCCTCCCACAGGGGAAGAGACCCAGTACTTC
>NA|NA|TRBJ1-1|TRBV7-9
CASSKDGNTEAFF
TGTGCCAGCAGCAAAGACGGGAACACTGAAGCTTTCTTT
>NA|NA|TRBJ1-2|TRBV7-6
CASSLSPWGYTF
TGTGCCAGCAGCTTATCCCCTTGGGGCTACACCTTC
>TRBD1|NA|TRBJ2-5|TRBV7-2
CASSLIRSGGETQYF
TGTGCCAGCAGCTTAATTCGGTCAGGGGGTGAGACCCAGTACTTC
>TRBD2|NA|TRBJ2-1|TRBV14
CASSRPVKTSGGRYNEQFF
TGTGCCAGCAGCCGCCCCGTTAAGACTAGCGGGGGGCGATACAATGAGCAGTTCTTC
>NA|NA|TRBJ2-1|TRBV5-1
CASRLPLRNEQFF
TGCGCCAGCAGACTACCGCTGAGGAATGAGCAGTTCTTC
>NA|few|TRBJ2-2|TRBV7-2
CASSSSNSLRQSAGELFF
TGTGCCAGCAGCTCCTCCAACTCACTCCGCCAGTCTGCCGGGGAGCTGTTTTTT
>TRBD2|NA|TRBJ2-3|TRBV7-6
CASSLTSGVGDTQYF
TGTGCCAGCAGCTTGACTAGCGGGGTCGGAGATACGCAGTATTTT
>NA|NA|TRBJ1-4|TRBV2
CASSEPPGRGAREKLFF
TGTGCCAGCAGTGAACCGCCAGGGCGGGGGGCGCGTGAAAAACTGTTTTTT
>TRBD2|NA|TRBJ2-1|TRBV6-5
CASSYAGGRENEQFF
TGTGCCAGCAGTTACGCGGGGGGGCGGGAGAATGAGCAGTTCTTC
>NA|few|TRBJ1-6|TRBV4-1
CASSQFTGNSPLHF
TGCGCCAGCAGCCAGTTTACAGGAAATTCACCCCTCCACTTT
>NA|NA|TRBJ2-7|TRBV12-3/TRBV12-4
CASSFSVEQYF
TGTGCCAGCAGTTTCAGTGTCGAGCAGTACTTC
>TRBD2|few|TRBJ2-7|TRBV29-1
CSVGGGLAIRYNEQYF
TGCAGCGTTGGGGGGGGACTAGCGATTAGGTATAACGAGCAGTACTTC
>TRBD2|few|TRBJ2-1|TRBV27
CASSHSGAISNEQFF
TGTGCCAGCAGCCATAGCGGGGCTATTTCTAATGAGCAGTTCTTC
>TRBD1|few|TRBJ1-2|TRBV25-1
CASSGQGIVGYTF
TGTGCCAGCAGTGGACAGGGGATTGTGGGCTACACCTTC
>TRBD1|few|TRBJ1-1|TRBV14
CASSPQGADTEAFF
TGTGCCAGCAGCCCACAGGGGGCGGACACTGAAGCTTTCTTT
>NA|few|TRBJ2-2|TRBV7-9
CASSITGELFF
TGTGCCAGCAGTATTACCGGGGAGCTGTTTTTT
>TRBD1|few|TRBJ2-5|TRBV6-5
CASSFQGDRGEETQYF
TGTGCCAGCAGTTTCCAGGGGGACAGGGGAGAAGAGACCCAGTACTTC
>TRBD1|few|TRBJ1-6|TRBV6-5
CASSTVWDRINSPLHF
TGTGCCAGCAGTACCGTCTGGGACAGGATTAATTCACCCCTCCACTTT
>NA|few|TRBJ2-3|TRBV6-2/TRBV6-3
CASKRRDTQYF
TGTGCCAGCAAAAGACGAGATACGCAGTATTTT
>TRBD1|few|TRBJ2-7|TRBV5-1
CASSFRDSLTYEQYF
TGCGCCAGCAGCTTCCGGGACAGTTTAACCTACGAGCAGTACTTC
>NA|few|TRBJ2-2|TRBV19
CASSATGPNTGELFF
TGTGCCAGTAGTGCGACAGGCCCGAACACCGGGGAGCTGTTTTTT
>NA|NA|TRBJ1-2|TRBV15
CATSRDRAAGYGYTF
TGTGCCACCAGCAGAGATCGGGCAGCGGGCTATGGCTACACCTTC
>NA|NA|TRBJ2-5|TRBV7-9
CASSLPGVQETQYF
TGTGCCAGCAGCTTACCAGGGGTGCAAGAGACCCAGTACTTC
>NA|few|TRBJ1-2|TRBV28
CASSPQAGGPYGYTF
TGTGCCAGCAGTCCACAGGCCGGCGGGCCCTATGGCTACACCTTC
>TRBD1|few|TRBJ2-7|TRBV11-2
CASSRRGTGTDYEQYF
TGTGCCAGCAGCCGAAGGGGTACCGGGACAGACTACGAGCAGTACTTC
>NA|few|TRBJ1-2|TRBV12-3/TRBV12-4
CASSGADLTF
TGTGCCAGCAGTGGAGCGGACCTTACCTTC
>NA|few|TRBJ1-4|TRBV6-2/TRBV6-3
CASSYSRQDRSDEKLFF
TGTGCCAGCAGTTACTCGCGGCAGGACAGATCGGACGAAAAACTGTTTTTT
>NA|NA|TRBJ1-3|TRBV10-3
CAALTDPGNTIYF
TGTGCCGCCCTTACGGACCCTGGAAACACCATATATTTT
>NA|NA|TRBJ1-2|TRBV7-2
CASSLVTSSGYTF
TGTGCCAGCAGCTTAGTCACGAGTAGTGGCTACACCTTC
>NA|NA|TRBJ1-4|TRBV12-3/TRBV12-4
CASSPDLTGTVFF
TGTGCCAGCAGTCCTGATTTAACAGGGACGGTGTTTTTT
>NA|few|TRBJ1-1|TRBV6-2/TRBV6-3
CASSYGAGTPKRRTEAFF
TGTGCCAGCAGTTACGGTGCAGGGACACCAAAAAGGCGCACTGAAGCTTTCTTT
>NA|few|TRBJ2-1|TRBV20-1
CSAPVAPSYNEQFF
TGCAGTGCTCCCGTGGCACCTTCCTACAATGAGCAGTTCTTC
>NA|NA|TRBJ1-1|TRBV29-1
CSVEDRGGRMNTEAFF
TGCAGCGTTGAAGATCGGGGGGGCCGGATGAACACTGAAGCTTTCTTT
>NA|once|TRBJ1-1|TRBV12-3/TRBV12-4
CASSSGPLGTEAFF
TGTGCCAGCAGTTCTGGTCCTCTGGGGACTGAAGCTTTCTTT